Listed here is a single TCR beta chain. Amplification used 60 Vbeta primers and 13 Jbeta primers. The method was immunoSEQ multiplex PCR; TCRdb's version includes in-frame clones alone and lacks a portion of them. The data show 150,000 to 200,000 clones, almost 85% seen once. The sample belongs to a study of cytomegalovirus exposure and HLA in healthy donors. The germline gives CDR1 SGDLS, CDR2 YYNGEE. V was cut by 4 bases and J by 4 bases, with 11 bases left in between. The CDR3 is made up of 13 amino acids. This chain connects TRBV9 to TRBJ1-1; no clear D gene. The sequencing sample was made of PBMCs. The sequence was collected from a boy aged 5-17 years in good health and CMV-seronegative. For the CDR3, the DNA is TGTGCCAGCAGCCCATCACCGGGCACTGAAGCTTTCTTT. It codes for CASSPSPGTEAFF.